Listed here is a single TCR beta chain. No antigen is known for it. CD45RO-negative, CCR7-selected cells formed the naive CD8 fraction, which excluded terminally differentiated effector memory CD45RA+ cells. The data were obtained in a study of shared clonotypes between healthy human individuals. As for the study in general: Each donor had three CD4 naive, three CD4 memory, two CD8 naive and one CD8 memory plate.

Study-wide results and limits: It was expected that sequencing depth would affect clonotype sharing among donors.

V was trimmed by 2 bases and J by 4 bases, leaving 15 bases between them. Germline CDR1 is MGHRA and CDR2 is YSYEKL. The CDR3 totals 15 residues. Using immunoSEQ multiplex PCR, the repertoire was profiled, and TCRdb retains in-frame clones only, with some absent. The data contain around 2,000,000 clones, about 95% of them singletons. This TCR was recovered from a man aged 18-30 years in good health. Sequencing was performed on naive CD8+ T cells sorted from blood. The rearrangement links TRBV4-1 to TRBJ2-7; the D gene is possibly TRBD2 (7 bases). Written as DNA, the CDR3 is TGCGCCAGCAGCCAATTACGGGGGGCGGGGTACGAGCAGTACTTC. The encoded protein is CASSQLRGAGYEQYF.